What follows are 22 T cell receptor beta chains derived from one specimen sequenced in a study of control samples from healthy donors and cancer patients. The repertoire was sequenced with immunoSEQ multiplex PCR; TCRdb's copy has only in-frame clones and lacks some. The sample includes tens of thousands of clones, under 95% of them seen just once. Material for sequencing was PBMCs. The receptors originated from a man aged 50-59 years with lung cancer.

The rearrangement links TRBV19 to TRBJ2-5; D perhaps matches TRBD1 (6 bases). With 3 bases removed from V and 2 bases from J, the gap between germline ends came to 10 bases. CDR1 and CDR2 (germline): LNHDA, SQIVND (reference sequence). This CDR3 contains 14 residues. The chain's CDR3 is CASSIADRQETQYF. In nucleotides, the CDR3 is TGTGCCAGTAGTATTGCGGACAGACAAGAGACCCAGTACTTC.

The chain is built from TRBV25-1 and TRBJ2-2, with 10 bases identical to TRBD1. Germline values: CDR1 MGHDK, CDR2 SYGVNS. The CDR3 has 15 amino acids. V was pared by 4 bases and J by 5 bases, with 4 bases of the junction left unmatched. The CDR3 sequence: CASSGWTGGTGELFF. CDR3 in DNA: TGTGCCAGCAGTGGGTGGACAGGGGGGACCGGGGAGCTGTTTTTT.

The rearrangement uses TRBV5-6 and TRBJ2-5; 13 bases agree with TRBD2. Germline CDR1 is SGHDT and CDR2 is YYEEEE. The length of the CDR3 is 16 residues. Trimming at V came to 5 bases and at J to 3 bases, leaving 7 bases not matched to a gene. The CDR3: CASRRTSGGVEETQYF. CDR3 DNA: TGTGCCAGCAGACGCACTAGCGGGGGGGTCGAAGAGACCCAGTACTTC.

This sequence joins TRBV5-8 and TRBJ1-5; D ambiguous. Germline CDR1 reads SGHTS; CDR2 reads YDEGEE. The CDR3 has 15 residues. The V end was cut by 4 bases, the J end by 4 bases, with 15 bases between. CDR3 coding DNA: TGTGCCAGCAGCGCGGCGGGGAGACGAAATCAGCCCCAGCATTTT. Amino acid sequence: CASSAAGRRNQPQHF.

The chain joins TRBV3-1 (or the pseudogene TRBV3-2) to TRBJ1-1; D gene unclear. The germline V gene has CDR1 LGHDT and CDR2 YNNKEL (reference sequence). Deletions cut 0 bases from V and 5 bases from J, with 13 bases between. This CDR3 contains 15 residues. CDR3 nucleotides: TGTGCCAGCAGCCAAGATCCTGGAGGGAGAACTGAAGCTTTCTTT. This translates into CASSQDPGGRTEAFF.

This chain connects TRBV18 to TRBJ2-5; tentative D call: TRBD2 (6 bases). CDR3 length equals 15 residues. The V end was cut by 4 bases, the J end by 4 bases, with 16 bases between. Per the germline V gene, CDR1 is KGHSH and CDR2 is LQKENI. The CDR3: CASSRATGTAETQYF. The DNA for the CDR3 is TGTGCCAGCTCACGGGCTACCGGGACTGCAGAGACCCAGTACTTC.

This chain joins TRBV6-2 or TRBV6-3 and TRBJ2-1, with 7 bases aligning to TRBD2. This CDR3 has 16 residues. The V gene end was trimmed by 2 bases and the J gene end by 1 base; junction bases not matched to a gene: 5. The germline CDR1 and CDR2 sequences are MNHEY and SVGEGT. This chain's CDR3 is CASSYGFGGSYNEQFF. CDR3 nucleotide sequence: TGTGCCAGCAGTTACGGCTTCGGGGGGTCCTACAATGAGCAGTTCTTC.

J is TRBJ1-3 and V is TRBV19; D call uncertain. Germline lookup yields CDR1 LNHDA and CDR2 SQIVND (reference sequence). This CDR3 spans 15 amino acids. V was shortened by 2 bases and J by 0 bases, with 8 bases between the two germline ends. In nucleotides, the CDR3 is TGTGCCAGTAGTATATCGGCGGGCTCTGGAAACACCATATATTTT. Residues: CASSISAGSGNTIYF.

The gene calls are TRBV11-3 and TRBJ2-3, with D uncertain. Per germline, CDR1 SGHNT and CDR2 YENEEA. Trimming cost V 2 bases and J 1 base, with 7 bases left between them. The CDR3 has 14 amino acids. For the CDR3, the DNA is TGTGCCAGCAGCTTAAGGCCTGGCACAGATACGCAGTATTTT. Translation gives CASSLRPGTDTQYF.

This clone was seen a single time. V usage is TRBV5-8 and J usage is TRBJ2-5; 7 bases are a match to TRBD2. This CDR3 is 14 amino acids long. Trimming took 5 bases from V and 5 from J; bases not matched to a gene: 9. The germline V gene encodes CDR1 SGHTS and CDR2 YDEGEE. This chain's CDR3 is CASSRGGQWETQYF. The CDR3 bases are TGTGCCAGCAGTAGGGGAGGGCAATGGGAGACCCAGTACTTC.

This chain connects TRBV7-9 to TRBJ2-7, with a tentative D call TRBD2 (6 bases). This CDR3 comprises 14 residues. Germline CDR1 is SEHNR and CDR2 is FQNEAQ (reference sequence). V dropped 1 base and J dropped 2 bases, with 9 bases sitting between them. CDR3 sequence: CASSLVGGAYEQYF. CDR3 DNA sequence: TGTGCCAGCAGCTTAGTGGGGGGAGCCTACGAGCAGTACTTC.

V and J are TRBV7-2 and TRBJ1-5; a weak D match, TRBD1 (5 bases). There are 14 residues in the CDR3. V was clipped by 5 bases and J by 4 bases, with 12 bases between them. Germline V lookup: CDR1 SGHTA, CDR2 FQGNSA. The CDR3 coding sequence is TGTGCCAGCAGCGGAGGGGTAGCAAATCAGCCCCAGCATTTT. It translates to CASSGGVANQPQHF.

The rearrangement links TRBV6-5 to TRBJ2-6; D is unresolved. The germline V gene has CDR1 MNHEY and CDR2 SVGAGI. V dropped 2 bases and J dropped 3 bases, with 8 bases sitting between them. The CDR3 consists of 15 residues. The CDR3 region is CASSYATLGANVLTF. The DNA of the CDR3 is TGTGCCAGCAGTTACGCAACCCTTGGGGCCAACGTCCTGACTTTC.

The chain employs TRBV19 and TRBJ2-5, with TRBD2 matching 13 bases. The J segment lost 1 base and the V segment lost 5 bases, leaving 7 bases of the junction unmatched. CDR1 LNHDA and CDR2 SQIVND come from the germline V gene (reference sequence). This CDR3 has 17 residues. CDR3: CASSFGRLAGGQETQYF. In nucleotides, the CDR3 is TGTGCCAGTAGTTTTGGTCGACTAGCGGGGGGCCAAGAGACCCAGTACTTC.

The chain joins TRBV29-1 to TRBJ2-7, with TRBD1 identical over 7 bases. V was clipped by 5 bases and J by 3 bases; unmatched bases: 13. The germline V gene encodes CDR1 SQVTM and CDR2 ANQGSEA. The CDR3 runs to 15 residues. The CDR3 spells CSVRGISGQLYEQYF. CDR3 sequence (DNA): TGCAGCGTTCGGGGAATTTCGGGACAGCTCTACGAGCAGTACTTC.

CDR3 DNA: TGTGCCAGCAGCTTGGGTGGAACAGGGGGTCTTCGTTCTGAAGCTTTCTTT. Amino acid sequence: CASSLGGTGGLRSEAFF. The chain joins TRBV5-8 to TRBJ1-1, with 8 bases identical to TRBD1. Germline V gives CDR1 SGHTS, CDR2 YDEGEE. Losses at the gene ends were 0 bases for V and 6 bases for J; bases not matched to a gene: 13. This CDR3 is built from 17 residues.

This chain links TRBV2 with TRBJ2-1; D possibly corresponds to TRBD1 (5 bases). This CDR3 spans 15 amino acids. Germline lookup yields CDR1 SNHLY and CDR2 FYNNEI. V lost 4 bases and J 8 bases, leaving 18 bases between the germline ends. CDR3 DNA sequence: TGTGCCAGCAGTGTACCTTGGCAGGGAAAGGATGAGCAGTTCTTC. It specifies CASSVPWQGKDEQFF. The full variable domain, its missing parts supplied by reference TRBV2 and TRBJ2-1, is EPEVTQTPSHQVTQMGQEVILRCVPISNHLYFYWYRQILGQKVEFLVSFYNNEISEKSEIFDDQFSVERPDGSNFTLKIRSTKLEDSAMYFCASSVPWQGKDEQFFGPGTRLTVL.

The count of this clone is one. The J gene is TRBJ1-5, the V gene TRBV5-5; 8 nucleotides align to TRBD1. The CDR3 is 15 amino acids. V lost 3 bases to trimming and J lost 1 base; unmatched junction nucleotides: 3. Looked up from germline, CDR1 is SGHKS and CDR2 is YYEKEE (reference sequence). CDR3 region: CASSSRGLSNQPQHF. In DNA, the CDR3 is TGTGCCAGCAGCTCCAGGGGGCTAAGCAATCAGCCCCAGCATTTT.

The rearrangement uses TRBV5-4 and TRBJ1-3; D is perhaps TRBD1 (5 bases). Germline V gives CDR1 SGHNT, CDR2 YYREEE (reference sequence). The CDR3 consists of 14 residues. The V gene lost 0 bases and the J gene lost 2 bases, with 6 bases spanning the gap. The CDR3 here is CASSLGGAGNTIYF. CDR3 in DNA: TGTGCCAGCAGCTTGGGGGGGGCTGGAAACACCATATATTTT.

This clone was counted between two and nine times. The chain is built from TRBV6-2 or TRBV6-3 and TRBJ2-1, with D tentatively TRBD1 (6 bases). Germline V gene data show CDR1 as MNHEY and CDR2 as SVGEGT. The CDR3 runs 16 residues. The V gene lost 3 bases and the J gene lost 0 bases, with 12 bases spanning the gap. DNA of the CDR3: TGTGCCAGCAGTTATCCGACAGGCAGCTCCTACAATGAGCAGTTCTTC. Its protein is CASSYPTGSSYNEQFF.

This clone appeared once. The genes are TRBV6-6 and TRBJ2-7, with 7 bases fitting TRBD1. Germline V CDR1 and CDR2: MNHNY, SVGAGI (reference sequence). V lost 6 bases and J lost 6; bases outside the gene matches: 8. The CDR3 is made up of 13 amino acids. CDR3 loop: CASSGDRDGEQYF. DNA for the CDR3: TGTGCCAGCAGCGGCGACAGGGACGGCGAGCAGTACTTC.

This sequence joins TRBV19 and TRBJ1-4; D uncertain. V lost 4 bases, J lost 5 bases, and 2 bases lay in between. The germline CDR1 and CDR2 sequences are LNHDA and SQIVND (reference sequence). The CDR3 is 11 amino acids. CDR3 DNA: TGTGCCAGTAGTAGGAATGAAAAACTGTTTTTT. This codes for CASSRNEKLFF.